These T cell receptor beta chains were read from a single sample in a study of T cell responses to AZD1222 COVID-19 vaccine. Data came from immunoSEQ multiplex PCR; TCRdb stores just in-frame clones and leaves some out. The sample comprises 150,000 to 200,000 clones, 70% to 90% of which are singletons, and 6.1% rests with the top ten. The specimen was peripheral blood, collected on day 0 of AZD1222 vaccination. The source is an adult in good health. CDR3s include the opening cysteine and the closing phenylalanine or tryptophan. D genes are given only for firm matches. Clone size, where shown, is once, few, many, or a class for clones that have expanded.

TGTGCCAGCAGCCAAGGTAACAGTCAGCTAGCAACTAATGAAAAACTGTTTTTT | CASSQGNSQLATNEKLFF | - | - | TRBJ1-4 | TRBV4-2
TGCGCCAGCAGCTGGGGGACATCGAGCTCTGGAAACACCATATATTTT | CASSWGTSSSGNTIYF | - | - | TRBJ1-3 | TRBV5-1
TGTGCCAGCAGCCGGACTAGCGGGAGCTACGAGCAGTACTTC | CASSRTSGSYEQYF | - | TRBD2 | TRBJ2-7 | TRBV2
TGTGCCAGCAGCAAAGCGACGCAGCGATACACCGGGGAGCTGTTTTTT | CASSKATQRYTGELFF | - | - | TRBJ2-2 | TRBV21-1
TGTGCCAGCAGTTACTCGAAGGGATTCCTCGGGAACACTGAAGCTTTCTTT | CASSYSKGFLGNTEAFF | - | - | TRBJ1-1 | TRBV6-2/TRBV6-3
TGTGCCAGCAGCTTGGGGTGGGGAGATACGCAGTATTTT | CASSLGWGDTQYF | - | - | TRBJ2-3 | TRBV7-9
TGTGCCAGCAGCGCCAGATCCGGAAAGGGCACCGGGGAGCTGTTTTTT | CASSARSGKGTGELFF | - | - | TRBJ2-2 | TRBV9
TGTGTCAGCAGCACAGGACAGGGCTATCAGCCCCAGCATTTT | CVSSTGQGYQPQHF | - | TRBD1 | TRBJ1-5 | TRBV7-2
TGTGCCAGCAGCGGCCAGACGACTAATGAAAAACTGTTTTTT | CASSGQTTNEKLFF | - | - | TRBJ1-4 | TRBV9
TGTGCCAGTAGTATCGGACTAGCGGGGTACACAGATACGCAGTATTTT | CASSIGLAGYTDTQYF | - | TRBD2 | TRBJ2-3 | TRBV19
TGTGCCAGCAGCTTAAGACAGGGGGCCGGGGAGCTGTTTTTT | CASSLRQGAGELFF | - | TRBD1 | TRBJ2-2 | TRBV7-8
TGTGCCAGCACCAAATTCGGGGGGAACGATGGCTACACCTTC | CASTKFGGNDGYTF | once | - | TRBJ1-2 | TRBV2
TGTGCCGGACGCGGGACAACATCTTATGGCTACACCTTC | CAGRGTTSYGYTF | - | - | TRBJ1-2 | TRBV28